These 15 T cell receptor beta chains share one sample of origin, sequenced in a study of T cell repertoires in aging, cancer and after chemotherapy (dated by TCRdb to between 2017 and 2020). Instead of sorted cells or RNA, genomic DNA extracted from peripheral blood served as the source for amplifying TCR beta rearrangements. Sequencing instrument: Illumina MiSeq. Rearranged TRB sequences spanning V, D and J segments were amplified in a multiplex touch-down PCR with a mixed TRB-A/B primer pool. Through fastp at Q25 and MiXCR, TCRdb rebuilt clones from the public reads, retaining in-frame beta chains. Each entry is one CDR3 protein sequence, shown with its most common DNA and genes. For this sample the table gives around 1,200 distinct CDR3 sequences, of which roughly 28% were detected only once. The ten largest clones take up roughly 15% of the sample. The specimen sequenced was blood. The source of these receptors is a human donor with a solid tumor.

By sample share, this clonotype is large. J is TRBJ2-1 and V is TRBV6-4, with 11 bases that match TRBD2. This CDR3 comprises 15 residues. V lost 0 bases and J lost 6; bases outside the gene matches: 1. The germline V gene has CDR1 MRHNA and CDR2 SNTAGT. The DNA of the CDR3 is TGTGCCAGCAGTGACTCTAGCGGGGGGGCCAATGAGCAGTTCTTC. It specifies CASSDSSGGANEQFF.

With respect to this clonotype: The CDR3 end shows no conserved phenylalanine or tryptophan, and so a read error is likely. The chain joins TRBV10-2 to TRBJ1-2; 8 bases match TRBD1. Germline V gene data show CDR1 as WSHSY and CDR2 as SAAADI. V lost 6 bases, J lost 4 bases, and 7 bases stayed unmatched. The CDR3 runs to 14 residues. CDR3 loop: CASSDYRGSYGYTL. CDR3 nucleotide sequence: TGCGCCAGCAGCGACTACAGGGGGTCCTATGGCTACACCTTA.

This clonotype is large within its sample. This chain connects TRBV6-1 to TRBJ1-2, with D maybe TRBD1 (5 bases). Trimming removed 7 bases at V and 2 bases at J, with 14 bases between. Germline lookup yields CDR1 MNHNS and CDR2 SASEGT. This CDR3 spans 14 amino acids. The CDR3 loop is CASMFRDYNYGYTF. For the CDR3, the DNA is TGTGCCAGCATGTTCCGGGACTACAACTATGGCTACACCTTC.

The chain recombines TRBV24-1 with TRBJ2-1, with a possible D match to TRBD2 (6 bases). The CDR3 runs 16 residues. Trimming pared 5 bases from V and 0 bases from J, leaving 13 bases between. Germline values: CDR1 KGHDR, CDR2 SFDVKD. The CDR3 region is CATSVGRGSSYNEQFF. CDR3 DNA sequence: TGTGCCACCAGTGTTGGCCGGGGGAGCTCCTACAATGAGCAGTTCTTC.

Sample share makes this clonotype large. V and J are TRBV11-3 and TRBJ1-2, with 7 positions matching TRBD1. CDR1 and CDR2 from the germline V gene are SGHNT and YENEEA. V gave up 1 base and J gave up 2 bases; unmatched junction bases: 4. The CDR3 covers 15 residues. The CDR3 nucleotides read TGTGCCAGCAGCTTAGCGACAGGGTGGAACTATGGCTACACCTTC. It codes for CASSLATGWNYGYTF. Filled out from reference TRBV11-3 and TRBJ1-2, the complete variable domain reads EAGVVQSPRYKIIEKKQPVAFWCNPISGHNTLYWYLQNLGQGPELLIRYENEEAVDDSQLPKDRFSAERLKGVDSTLKIQPAELGDSAVYLCASSLATGWNYGYTFGSGTRLTVV.

This chain joins TRBV20-1 and TRBJ2-1; a weak D match, TRBD2 (6 bases). Germline V CDR1 and CDR2: DFQATT, SNEGSKA (reference sequence). Trimming removed 5 bases from V and 3 bases from J, with 17 bases in between. This CDR3 has 15 amino acids. CDR3 amino acids: CSASPPGTDYNEQFF. The CDR3 DNA follows: TGCAGTGCTTCTCCACCCGGGACTGACTACAATGAGCAGTTCTTC.

By share, this clonotype counts as medium-sized. V gene TRBV19 combines with J gene TRBJ1-2; TRBD1 aligns across 8 bases. Germline V lookup: CDR1 LNHDA, CDR2 SQIVND (reference sequence). Unmatched junction bases numbered 1, after V lost 6 bases and J lost 4 bases. The CDR3 contains 12 residues. CDR3 amino acids: CASSGQGYGYTF. The CDR3 nucleotides are TGTGCCAGTAGCGGACAGGGCTATGGCTACACCTTC. The full variable domain, completed using reference TRBV19 and TRBJ1-2, is DGGITQSPKYLFRKEGQNVTLSCEQNLNHDAMYWYRQDPGQGLRLIYYSQIVNDFQKGDIAEGYSVSREKKESFPLTVTSAQKNPTAFYLCASSGQGYGYTFGSGTRLTVV.

The chain carries TRBV5-1 and TRBJ2-3; tentatively, D is TRBD1 (6 bases). Germline V gene lookup returns CDR1 SGHRS and CDR2 YFSETQ. Trimming removed 1 base from V and 3 bases from J, with 9 bases in between. This CDR3 contains 14 residues. CDR3: CASSLWQGTDTQYF. CDR3 coding DNA: TGCGCCAGCAGCTTGTGGCAGGGGACAGATACGCAGTATTTT.

The J gene is TRBJ2-4, the V gene TRBV5-6; 7 nucleotides match TRBD2. The CDR3 contains 16 residues. The V segment lost 3 bases and the J segment 8 bases; nucleotides outside the gene matches: 14. The germline CDR1 and CDR2 sequences are SGHDT and YYEEEE. CDR3 sequence (DNA): TGTGCCAGCAGCTCGCCACAGGAACCGGGAGGATACATTCAGTACTTC. It specifies CASSSPQEPGGYIQYF.

V gene TRBV20-1 combines with J gene TRBJ2-5; D is perhaps TRBD1 (5 bases). Trimming left V 3 bases short and J 4 bases short, with 12 bases between. From germline, CDR1 is DFQATT and CDR2 SNEGSKA (reference sequence). The CDR3 contains 13 residues. The CDR3 is CSASPGRAETQYF. The CDR3 DNA reads TGCAGTGCTAGCCCCGGCAGGGCAGAGACCCAGTACTTC.

On this clonotype itself: A much larger clone sits a single nucleotide away, making a read error possible. The gene calls are TRBV6-4 and TRBJ2-3, with a tentative D call TRBD1 (5 bases). CDR1 is MRHNA and CDR2 is SNTAGT in the germline V gene. The CDR3 has 13 amino acids. The V end was cut by 6 bases, the J end by 3 bases, with 10 bases between. CDR3 loop: CASSKDKTDTQYF. CDR3 in DNA: TGTGCCAGCAGCAAGGACAAGACAGATACGCAGTATTTT.

Sample share makes this clonotype large. The rearrangement links TRBV6-5 to TRBJ2-5; possible D gene TRBD1, 6 bases. Trimming cost V 6 bases and J 10 bases, with 21 bases left between them. In germline, CDR1 is MNHEY, CDR2 SVGAGI. CDR3 size: 14 residues. The CDR3 coding sequence is TGTGCCAGCAGGCTTCGGGACAACTCGGTGGACCAGTACTTC. Encoded protein: CASRLRDNSVDQYF.

This clonotype is medium-sized within its sample. The chain uses TRBV6-4 and TRBJ2-2; D gene uncertain. The CDR3 sequence is 13 residues long. The V and J ends lost 2 bases and 3 bases respectively, with 4 bases between them. In germline, CDR1 is MRHNA, CDR2 SNTAGT. CDR3: CASSDRDTGELFF. In nucleotides, the CDR3 is TGTGCCAGCAGTGACAGGGACACCGGGGAGCTGTTTTTT.

This clonotype was seen once. The rearrangement joins TRBV18 to TRBJ2-3, with unresolved D. The CDR3 length is 15 residues. Between the trimmed V and J ends, which lost 1 base and 2 bases, there was a span of 10 bases. Germline V gene lookup returns CDR1 KGHSH and CDR2 LQKENI. This chain's CDR3 is CASSPLKQTTDTQYF. The CDR3 nucleotides are TGTGCCAGCTCACCACTGAAACAGACCACAGATACGCAGTATTTT.

CDR3 in amino acids: CASSSREGSYNEQFF. In DNA, the CDR3 is TGTGCCAGCAGCTCACGGGAGGGCTCCTACAATGAGCAGTTCTTC. The chain joins TRBV7-9 to TRBJ2-1; 8 bases line up with TRBD2. Germline loops: CDR1 SEHNR, CDR2 FQNEAQ (reference sequence). CDR3 length: 15 residues. V dropped 4 bases and J dropped 0; count of bases not matched to a gene: 2.